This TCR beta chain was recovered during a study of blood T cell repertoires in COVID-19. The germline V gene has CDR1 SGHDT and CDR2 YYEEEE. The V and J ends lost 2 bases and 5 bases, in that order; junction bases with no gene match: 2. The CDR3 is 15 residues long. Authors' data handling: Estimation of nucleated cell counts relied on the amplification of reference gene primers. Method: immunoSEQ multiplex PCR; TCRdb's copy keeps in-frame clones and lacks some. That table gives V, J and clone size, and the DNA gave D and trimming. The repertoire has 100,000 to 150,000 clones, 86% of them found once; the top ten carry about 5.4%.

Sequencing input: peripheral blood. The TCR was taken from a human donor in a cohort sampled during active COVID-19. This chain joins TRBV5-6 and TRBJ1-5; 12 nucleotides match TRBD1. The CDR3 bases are TGTGCCAGCAGCTTCGGGACAGGGGGCGATCAGCCCCAGCATTTT. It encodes CASSFGTGGDQPQHF.